This T cell receptor beta chain was recorded in a study of blood T cells in healthy people across ages. The authors ran a second PCR of 7 to 11 cycles using a sample-barcoded 5' primer and a J-beta primer mix. Each CDR3 protein gets one entry after TCRdb re-called the 5' RACE reads with MiXCR. The table lists about 1 million distinct CDR3 sequences, 40% to 50% of them singletons, with over 15% in the top ten. There are 13 residues in the CDR3. Germline V gene sequence: CDR1 DFQATT, CDR2 SNEGSKA (reference sequence). The germline V and J ends were trimmed by 2 bases and 5 bases, with 10 bases remaining between them. Study-level results: With age, beta diversity per million T cells declined roughly linearly, significantly by approximately 40. Investigators viewed diversity estimates from one million T cells as underestimates, the study reported.

Details on this clonotype: The antigen is undetermined.

The draw of peripheral blood yielded roughly 9.4 milliliters from each donor. Sequenced material: blood. The rearrangement links TRBV20-1 to TRBJ2-1; D gene uncertain. This clonotype was obtained from a woman in her sixties or seventies in good health. The CDR3 region has the DNA TGCAGTGCTAGATCCCCCCGGGACAATGAGCAGTTCTTC. The encoded protein is CSARSPRDNEQFF.